This TCR beta chain was profiled in a study of T-cell memory formation after mild COVID-19. Study summary: Most TCR clusters belonged to a single donor. Whole-study results and caveats: Later expanders leaned CD4+, whereas day 15 to 85 contracting clones were balanced CD4/CD8.

This CDR3 comprises 14 residues. V was pared by 3 bases and J by 4 bases, with 11 bases between. Germline values: CDR1 MGHRA, CDR2 YSYEKL. Concerning this clonotype itself: Antigen specificity is unknown.

TCRdb processed the 5' RACE reads anew with MiXCR; each CDR3 protein has one entry. The data hold hundreds of thousands of distinct CDR3 sequences, with around 19% observed a single time. Sequenced input: PBMCs or a T cell subset sorted from them (not recorded which). The TCR was taken from an adult woman who had mild COVID-19 (a few samples of this study predate the infection). Cell type and time point are not known. This sequence joins TRBV4-1 and TRBJ2-3, with D perhaps TRBD1 (6 bases). Here the CDR3 reads CASSQVGGADTQYF. The CDR3 region has the DNA TGCGCCAGCAGCCAGGTTGGGGGCGCAGATACGCAGTATTTT.